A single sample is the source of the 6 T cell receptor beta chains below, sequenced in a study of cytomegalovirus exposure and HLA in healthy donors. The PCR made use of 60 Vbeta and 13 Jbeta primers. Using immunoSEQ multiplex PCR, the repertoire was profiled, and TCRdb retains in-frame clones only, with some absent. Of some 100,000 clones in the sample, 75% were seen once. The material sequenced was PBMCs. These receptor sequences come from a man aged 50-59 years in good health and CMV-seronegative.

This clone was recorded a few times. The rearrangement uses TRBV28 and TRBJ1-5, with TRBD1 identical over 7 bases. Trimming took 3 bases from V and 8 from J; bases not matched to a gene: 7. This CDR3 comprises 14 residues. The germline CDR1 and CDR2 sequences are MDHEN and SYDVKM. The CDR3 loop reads CASSFRTGNKPQHF. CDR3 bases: TGTGCCAGCAGTTTCAGGACAGGTAATAAGCCCCAGCATTTT. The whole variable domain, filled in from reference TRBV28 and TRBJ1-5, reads DVKVTQSSRYLVKRTGEKVFLECVQDMDHENMFWYRQDPGLGLRLIYFSYDVKMKEKGDIPEGYSVSREKKERFSLILESASTNQTSMYLCASSFRTGNKPQHFGDGTRLSIL.

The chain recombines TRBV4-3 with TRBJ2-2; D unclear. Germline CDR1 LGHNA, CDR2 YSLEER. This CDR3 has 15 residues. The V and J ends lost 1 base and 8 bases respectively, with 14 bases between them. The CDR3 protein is CASSQVLGPGGELFF. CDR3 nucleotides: TGCGCCAGCAGCCAAGTATTAGGCCCCGGGGGGGAGCTGTTTTTT.

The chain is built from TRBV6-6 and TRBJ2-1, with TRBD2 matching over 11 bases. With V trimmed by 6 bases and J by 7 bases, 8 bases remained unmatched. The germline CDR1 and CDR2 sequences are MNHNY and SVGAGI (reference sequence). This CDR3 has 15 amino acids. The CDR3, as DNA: TGTGCCAGCAGGCCTACTAGCGGGAGTGGAAATGAGCAGTTCTTC. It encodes CASRPTSGSGNEQFF.

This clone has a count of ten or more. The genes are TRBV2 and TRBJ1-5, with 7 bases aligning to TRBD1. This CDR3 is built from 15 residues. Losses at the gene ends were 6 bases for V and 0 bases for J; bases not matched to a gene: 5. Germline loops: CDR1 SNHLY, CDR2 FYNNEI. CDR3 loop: CASRGDSHSNQPQHF. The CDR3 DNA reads TGTGCCAGCAGGGGGGACAGCCATAGCAATCAGCCCCAGCATTTT.

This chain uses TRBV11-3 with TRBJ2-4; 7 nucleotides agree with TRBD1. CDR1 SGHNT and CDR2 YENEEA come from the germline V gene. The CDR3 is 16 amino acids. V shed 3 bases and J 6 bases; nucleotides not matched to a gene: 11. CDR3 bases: TGTGCCAGCAGCTTTTTCGGACAGGCAAGAATAAACATTCAGTACTTC. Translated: CASSFFGQARINIQYF.

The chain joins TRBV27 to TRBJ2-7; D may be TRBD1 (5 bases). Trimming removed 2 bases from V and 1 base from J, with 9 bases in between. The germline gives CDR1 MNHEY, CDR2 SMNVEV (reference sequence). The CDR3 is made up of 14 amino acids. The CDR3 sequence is CASSLARQSYEQYF. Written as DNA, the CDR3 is TGTGCCAGCAGTTTAGCCAGACAGTCCTACGAGCAGTACTTC.